The sequence of this TCR beta chain was determined in a study of cytomegalovirus exposure and HLA in healthy donors. Study results and limitations: Reports showed the classifier diagnosing cytomegalovirus status with high specificity and sensitivity.

Germline V gives CDR1 SGHRS, CDR2 YFSETQ. V trimming: 5 bases; J trimming: 0 bases; junction bases outside the gene matches: 6. The CDR3 length is 15 residues. About this clone: As yet, its antigen is unknown.

Primers included in the PCR were 60 Vbeta and 13 Jbeta primers. Sequenced by immunoSEQ multiplex PCR; TCRdb stores in-frame clones only, minus some. The sample holds about 190,000 clones; roughly 79% are singletons and the top ten take approximately 1.5%. This sequence joins TRBV5-1 and TRBJ2-7, with 9 bases fitting TRBD1. The receptor was derived from a woman in her late teens or twenties in good health and CMV-seronegative. Sequencing was done on a sample of PBMCs. As DNA, the CDR3 is TGCGCCAGCAGGGGGGACAGGGATAGCTCCTACGAGCAGTACTTC. The encoded protein is CASRGDRDSSYEQYF.